This TCR beta chain was sequenced for a study of T cells in localized non-small cell lung cancer. The repertoire was sequenced with immunoSEQ multiplex PCR; TCRdb's copy has only in-frame clones and lacks some. The table shows about 52,000 clones, with about nine tenths occurring only once. V shed 5 bases and J shed 3 bases, with 11 bases lying between them. The CDR3 has 14 amino acids. Germline V gene data show CDR1 as LNHDA and CDR2 as SQIVND (reference sequence). On this clone itself: What it recognizes is unknown.

The study's findings and limits: Uninvolved neighboring lung showed the greatest T cell clonality, exceeding tumor. Tumor samples were not multi-region, leaving intratumor heterogeneity unexcluded. Across samples, adjacent lung featured a median 57 of the top 100 tumor clones. Greater blood T cell density accompanied longer overall survival.

The V call is TRBV19, the J call TRBJ2-4; D not certain. The sequences come from peripheral blood, collected before any cancer treatment. The sequence was obtained from a male donor older than 55 with stage III squamous cell lung carcinoma. The CDR3 DNA reads as TGTGCCAGTAGTCCCGAATACGGCAAAAACATTCAGTACTTC. Amino acids: CASSPEYGKNIQYF.